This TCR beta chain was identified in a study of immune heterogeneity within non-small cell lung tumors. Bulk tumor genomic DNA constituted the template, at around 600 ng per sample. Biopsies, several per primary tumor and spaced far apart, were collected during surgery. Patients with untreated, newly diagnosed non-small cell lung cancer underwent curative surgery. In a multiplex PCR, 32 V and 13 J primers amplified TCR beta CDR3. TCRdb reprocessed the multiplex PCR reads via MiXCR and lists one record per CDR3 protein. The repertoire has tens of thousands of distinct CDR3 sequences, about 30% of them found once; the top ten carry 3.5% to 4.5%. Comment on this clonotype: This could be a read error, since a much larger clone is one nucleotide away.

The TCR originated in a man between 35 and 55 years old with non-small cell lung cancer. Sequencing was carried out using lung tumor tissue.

CDR3 sequence reads: CASSQEVTGTGYAF. The CDR3 nucleotides read TGCGCCAGCAGCCAAGAGGTGACAGGGACCGGCTACGCCTTC. V is TRBV4-3 and J is TRBJ1-2; 7 bases map to TRBD1. The CDR3 sequence is 14 residues long. The germline gives CDR1 LGHNA, CDR2 YSLEER.